This passage covers 24 T cell receptor beta chains from one sample sequenced in a study of T cells after yellow fever vaccination. TCRdb reprocessed the 5' RACE reads with MiXCR, giving one entry per CDR3 protein. Here the sample spans hundreds of thousands of distinct CDR3 sequences, 10% to 15% being singletons. This material consisted of PBMCs, taken on the day of the yellow fever booster vaccination. These receptor sequences come from a man aged 30-40 years who received the YFV17D yellow fever vaccine.

This clonotype was counted a few times. The rearrangement links TRBV20-1 to TRBJ2-7; no reliable D call. Germline V lookup: CDR1 DFQATT, CDR2 SNEGSKA (reference sequence). V lost 6 bases and J lost 2, with 14 bases in between. The CDR3 totals 13 residues. The CDR3 nucleotides read TGCAGTGCAAACACCCCAATCACCTACGAGCAGTACTTC. It specifies CSANTPITYEQYF.

This clonotype was picked up a small number of times. The genes are TRBV28 and TRBJ2-4; D not certain. From germline, CDR1 is MDHEN and CDR2 SYDVKM. This CDR3 has 16 amino acids. The ends were cut back, 6 bases at V and 1 base at J, with 16 bases in the middle. CDR3 region: CASRPLPQKAKNIQYF. CDR3 in DNA: TGTGCCAGCAGGCCCCTTCCCCAAAAGGCCAAAAACATTCAGTACTTC.

This clonotype was picked up a small number of times. The CDR3 is CASSHRQGERSDTQYF. The CDR3 DNA follows: TGTGCCAGCAGCCACCGACAGGGAGAGCGGTCAGATACGCAGTATTTT. This sequence joins TRBV11-2 and TRBJ2-3; 7 bases agree with TRBD1. Germline values: CDR1 SGHAT, CDR2 FQNNGV. This CDR3 contains 16 residues. V trimming: 5 bases; J trimming: 4 bases; junction bases outside the gene matches: 12.

The V gene is TRBV6-2 or TRBV6-3, the J gene TRBJ2-7; the D gene is possibly TRBD1 (7 bases). Trimming removed 10 bases from V and 7 bases from J, with 14 bases in between. Germline V gene data show CDR1 as MNHEY and CDR2 as SVGEGT. The CDR3 runs 11 residues. CDR3 sequence: CAISQGGEQYF. CDR3 DNA sequence: TGTGCCATCAGCCAGGGGGGAGAGCAGTACTTC.

This clonotype came up a few times. This chain connects TRBV24-1 to TRBJ2-3; no clear D gene. The germline V gene encodes CDR1 KGHDR and CDR2 SFDVKD. Trimming left V 4 bases short and J 4 bases short, with 14 bases between. CDR3 length: 15 amino acids. The DNA of the CDR3 is TGTGCCACCAGTGACTCAACAATACAAGCAGATACGCAGTATTTT. Translation gives CATSDSTIQADTQYF.

This clonotype was detected ten times or more. CDR3 nucleotides: TGTGCCAGCAGACCACAGGGAATGAACACTGAAGCTTTCTTT. As protein: CASRPQGMNTEAFF. The chain uses TRBV6-1 and TRBJ1-1, with D perhaps matching TRBD1 (6 bases). Germline V gene lookup returns CDR1 MNHNS and CDR2 SASEGT. Deletions cut 6 bases from V and 0 bases from J, with 11 bases between. CDR3 size: 14 residues.

At least ten counts were recorded for this clonotype. The rearrangement joins TRBV20-1 to TRBJ2-2, with TRBD2 identical over 7 bases. V shed 4 bases and J 4 bases; nucleotides not matched to a gene: 6. CDR3 length: 14 amino acids. Germline CDR1 reads DFQATT; CDR2 reads SNEGSKA (reference sequence). CDR3 loop: CSAKKRDLTGELFF. The CDR3 DNA sequence: TGCAGTGCTAAGAAGCGGGATCTCACCGGGGAGCTGTTTTTT.

This sequence joins TRBV5-4 and TRBJ2-5, with TRBD1 matching over 7 bases. Trimming took 4 bases from V and 3 from J; bases not matched to a gene: 6. Germline values: CDR1 SGHNT, CDR2 YYREEE (reference sequence). The CDR3 has 14 residues. The DNA for the CDR3 is TGTGCCAGCAGCGCCGACGACAGGGAAGAGACCCAGTACTTC. Protein: CASSADDREETQYF.

In its sample, this clonotype was seen a few times. The chain links TRBV20-1 to TRBJ2-1, with D perhaps matching TRBD2 (6 bases). Germline lookup yields CDR1 DFQATT and CDR2 SNEGSKA (reference sequence). The CDR3 is 14 residues long. CDR3 sequence: CSVKRRESYNEQFF. CDR3 DNA sequence: TGCAGCGTTAAGAGGCGGGAATCATACAATGAGCAGTTCTTC.

CDR3 DNA sequence: TGCGCCAGCAGCCTTACTCCCTCAGATACGCAGTATTTT. Residues: CASSLTPSDTQYF. This chain connects TRBV4-3 to TRBJ2-3, with D unresolved. Germline loops: CDR1 LGHNA, CDR2 YSLEER. V was shortened by 4 bases and J by 4 bases, with 9 bases between the two germline ends. The CDR3 consists of 13 residues.

This clonotype was counted between two and nine times. This chain uses TRBV7-9 with TRBJ1-2, with D unclear. Per germline, CDR1 SEHNR and CDR2 FQNEAQ (reference sequence). Trimming took off 3 bases at V and 8 bases at J, with 4 bases between the two ends. This CDR3 has 10 residues. The CDR3 sequence is CASSFEGYTF. Here the CDR3 DNA reads TGTGCCAGCAGCTTTGAGGGCTACACCTTC.

This clonotype has at least ten counts. The J gene is TRBJ2-1, the V gene TRBV15, with D possibly called TRBD1 or TRBD2 (7 bases each). The V end was cut by 6 bases, the J end by 12 bases, with 21 bases between. The CDR3 runs to 14 residues. Germline assignment: CDR1 LNHNV and CDR2 YYDKDF (reference sequence). DNA of the CDR3: TGTGCCACCAGAGCCGGGACAGCGGGGTTTGGGCAGTTCTTC. The encoded protein is CATRAGTAGFGQFF.

CDR3 sequence: CASSNQGGNQPQHF. The CDR3 DNA sequence: TGTGCCAGTAGTAACCAGGGAGGTAATCAGCCCCAGCATTTT. The chain couples TRBV19 to TRBJ1-5; maybe TRBD1 (5 bases). Germline loops: CDR1 LNHDA, CDR2 SQIVND (reference sequence). The CDR3 loop spans 14 amino acids. The ends were cut back, 4 bases at V and 4 bases at J, with 11 bases in the middle.

This clonotype was picked up a small number of times. The chain recombines TRBV7-2 with TRBJ2-5; D remains ambiguous. The CDR3 contains 14 residues. Germline V lookup: CDR1 SGHTA, CDR2 FQGNSA. Trimming removed 5 bases from V and 5 bases from J, with 15 bases in between. In DNA, the CDR3 is TGTGCCAGCAGCCGTTCAGGCTCACGGGAGACCCAGTACTTC. Translated: CASSRSGSRETQYF. Based on the CDR3 plus reference TRBV7-2 and TRBJ2-5, the full variable domain is GAGVSQSPSNKVTEKGKDVELRCDPISGHTALYWYRQSLGQGLEFLIYFQGNSAPDKSGLPSDRFSAERTGGSVSTLTIQRTQQEDSAVYLCASSRSGSRETQYFGPGTRLLVL.

This clonotype was counted ten times or more. V and J are TRBV29-1 and TRBJ2-1; 7 bases line up with TRBD2. Per the germline V gene, CDR1 is SQVTM and CDR2 is ANQGSEA. CDR3 length: 10 amino acids. Unmatched junction bases numbered 4, after V lost 7 bases and J lost 10 bases. In nucleotides, the CDR3 is TGCAGCGGCAGTAGCGGGGAGCAGTTCTTC. The encoded protein is CSGSSGEQFF.

This clonotype was counted only a few times. The chain uses TRBV6-5 and TRBJ2-1; 14 nucleotides line up with TRBD2. Per germline, CDR1 MNHEY and CDR2 SVGAGI. The CDR3 extends over 17 amino acids. Germline trimming cut 2 bases from V and 7 bases from J; bases unmatched to any gene: 7. In DNA, the CDR3 is TGTGCCAGCAGTTACAGGTTGGGGACTAGCGGGAGAAATGAGCAGTTCTTC. Translation gives CASSYRLGTSGRNEQFF.

This clonotype has a handful of counts. The CDR3 loop reads CATNAAISGNTIYF. In nucleotides, the CDR3 is TGTGCCACCAACGCGGCTATCTCTGGAAACACCATATATTTT. The rearrangement joins TRBV10-3 to TRBJ1-3; D is unresolved. The CDR3 runs to 14 residues. The germline V and J ends were trimmed by 10 bases and 0 bases, with 13 bases remaining between them. Germline V lookup: CDR1 ENHRY, CDR2 SYGVKD.

V usage is TRBV6-2 or TRBV6-3 and J usage is TRBJ2-7; D may be TRBD2 (6 bases). The CDR3 length is 16 residues. Trimming removed 6 bases from V and 2 bases from J, with 20 bases in between. CDR1 MNHEY and CDR2 SVGEGT come from the germline V gene. CDR3 nucleotide sequence: TGTGCCAGCAGGTTTCGCGGGAAGGAACGTCCCTACGAGCAGTACTTC. Encoded protein: CASRFRGKERPYEQYF.

This chain connects TRBV7-3 to TRBJ2-2, with D perhaps matching TRBD2 (6 bases). CDR1 is SGHTA, CDR2 FQGTGA, per germline. Trimming stripped 5 bases from V and 4 bases from J, with 14 bases between. CDR3 length: 15 residues. CDR3 loop: CASSRGGLPTGELFF. Written as DNA, the CDR3 is TGTGCCAGCAGCCGAGGCGGACTACCCACCGGGGAGCTGTTTTTT.

This clonotype turned up a few times. J is TRBJ2-7 and V is TRBV4-2; 9 nucleotides match TRBD1. Germline lookup yields CDR1 LGHNA and CDR2 YNFKEQ. This CDR3 has 16 amino acids. Germline trimming cut 6 bases from V and 2 bases from J; bases unmatched to any gene: 11. Here the CDR3 reads CASRERDRDVAYEQYF. The CDR3 DNA reads as TGTGCCAGCAGAGAGCGGGACAGGGACGTCGCCTACGAGCAGTACTTC.

A few counts support this clonotype. V usage is TRBV27 and J usage is TRBJ2-7; weak D call: TRBD1 (5 bases). Trimming left V 7 bases short and J 6 bases short, with 19 bases between. There are 14 residues in the CDR3. The V gene's germline CDR1 is MNHEY and CDR2 SMNVEV (reference sequence). CDR3 sequence reads: CASNPSPGQIEQYF. The CDR3 DNA reads TGTGCCAGCAACCCCTCTCCCGGACAAATCGAGCAGTACTTC.

This clonotype was found a few times. The chain uses TRBV4-3 and TRBJ2-5, with D maybe TRBD2 (5 bases). V lost 1 base to trimming and J lost 2 bases, with 11 bases between them. CDR1 LGHNA and CDR2 YSLEER come from the germline V gene. CDR3 size: 15 residues. This CDR3 is CASSQGLTTQETQYF. Here the CDR3 DNA reads TGCGCCAGCAGCCAAGGTCTGACTACACAAGAGACCCAGTACTTC.

The V call is TRBV5-1, the J call TRBJ1-1, with a tentative D call TRBD1 (5 bases). The CDR3 has 16 residues. Germline lookup yields CDR1 SGHRS and CDR2 YFSETQ. Trimming stripped 4 bases from V and 4 bases from J, with 20 bases between. The CDR3 DNA is TGCGCCAGCAGCATAATCGGGTCAGGGTCGAGCACTGAAGCTTTCTTT. Translation gives CASSIIGSGSSTEAFF. The full variable domain, with the rest looked up from reference TRBV5-1 and TRBJ1-1, is KAGVTQTPRYLIKTRGQQVTLSCSPISGHRSVSWYQQTPGQGLQFLFEYFSETQRNKGNFPGRFSGRQFSNSRSEMNVSTLELGDSALYLCASSIIGSGSSTEAFFGQGTRLTVV.

This clonotype was picked up many times. The chain recombines TRBV5-1 with TRBJ2-7; 7 bases agree with TRBD2. V gave up 4 bases and J gave up 2 bases; unmatched junction bases: 9. This CDR3 comprises 15 residues. Looked up from germline, CDR1 is SGHRS and CDR2 is YFSETQ. CDR3 nucleotide sequence: TGCGCCAGCAGCCGCCTGGCGGGAGAGACCTACGAGCAGTACTTC. This sequence encodes CASSRLAGETYEQYF.